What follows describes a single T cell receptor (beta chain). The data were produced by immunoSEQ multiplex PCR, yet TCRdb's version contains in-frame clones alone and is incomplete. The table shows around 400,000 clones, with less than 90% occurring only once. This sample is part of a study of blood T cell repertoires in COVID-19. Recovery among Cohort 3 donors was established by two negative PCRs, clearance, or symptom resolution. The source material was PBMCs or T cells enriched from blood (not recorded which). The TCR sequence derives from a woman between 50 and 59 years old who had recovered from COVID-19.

Here the CDR3 reads CATDPGSTRAREQFF. In DNA, the CDR3 is TGTGCCACCGACCCCGGGAGCACAAGGGCTCGTGAGCAGTTCTTC. The chain has TRBV6-6 and TRBJ2-1, with D tentatively TRBD2 (6 bases). CDR1 and CDR2 from the germline V gene are MNHNY and SVGAGI (reference sequence). Between the trimmed V and J ends, which lost 10 bases and 9 bases, there was a span of 25 bases. CDR3 length equals 15 residues.